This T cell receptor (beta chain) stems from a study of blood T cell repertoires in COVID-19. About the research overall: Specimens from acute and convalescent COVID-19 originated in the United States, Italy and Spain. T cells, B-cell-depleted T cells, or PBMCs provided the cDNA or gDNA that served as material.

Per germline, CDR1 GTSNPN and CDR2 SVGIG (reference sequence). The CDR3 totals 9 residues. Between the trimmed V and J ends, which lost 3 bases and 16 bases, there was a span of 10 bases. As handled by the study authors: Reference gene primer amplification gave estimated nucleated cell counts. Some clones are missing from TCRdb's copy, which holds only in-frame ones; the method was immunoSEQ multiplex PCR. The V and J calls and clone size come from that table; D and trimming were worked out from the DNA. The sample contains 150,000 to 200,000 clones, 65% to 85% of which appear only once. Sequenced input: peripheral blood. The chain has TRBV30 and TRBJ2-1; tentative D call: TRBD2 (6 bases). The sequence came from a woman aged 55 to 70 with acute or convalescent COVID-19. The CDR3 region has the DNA TGTGCCTGGAGCGCGGGACTTTTCTTC. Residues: CAWSAGLFF.